The source of this T cell receptor beta chain is a study of blood T cells in healthy people across ages. Looking at the study overall: When template switching was applied, about one barcoded beta molecule was captured per two T cells. Overall study results and limits: Because donor CMV status was unknown, expanded clonotype changes were possibly confounded. Naive CD4+ cell counts and diversity both ran higher in long-lived than in aged donors.

Notes on this clonotype: Its antigen is undetermined. An end of the junction differs from the germline gene, which may be a read error.

A J-beta primer mix and a sample-barcoded 5' primer were used in a second PCR of roughly 6 to 12 cycles. In TCRdb, the 5' RACE reads were re-called with MiXCR into one record per CDR3 protein. The sample holds around 750,000 distinct CDR3 sequences, 53% seen once. Germline V gene sequence: CDR1 KGHDR, CDR2 SFDVKD. The CDR3 covers 16 residues. This receptor was taken from a man older than 75 in good health. V usage is TRBV24-1 and J usage is TRBJ2-4; TRBD1 aligns across 8 bases. Sequencing used blood. The CDR3 loop reads CAASPGQAVAKNIQYF. For the CDR3, the DNA is TGTGCCGCCAGTCCGGGACAGGCGGTAGCCAAAAACATTCAGTACTTC.